This TCR beta chain was observed in a study of PD-L1 blockade in urothelial cancer. Study at large: Starting in the mid-2010s, patients were given atezolizumab (1,200 mg intravenously every 3 weeks). Samples of blood were analyzed 3 weeks (second dose) and 6 weeks after treatment start. From 0 to 3 prior chemotherapy regimens had been given to the patients.

Time point specified: peripheral blood 6 weeks after treatment start. Germline lookup yields CDR1 MNHEY and CDR2 SMNVEV (reference sequence). V lost 4 bases and J 6 bases, leaving 18 bases between the germline ends. The length of the CDR3 is 16 residues. Assay used: immunoSEQ multiplex PCR; TCRdb lists only in-frame clones, some missing. The sample carries about 120,000 clones, approximately 90% recorded once. The gene calls are TRBV27 and TRBJ2-2; D is perhaps TRBD1 (5 bases). This sample comprised PBMCs, obtained around atezolizumab (anti-PD-L1) treatment. The source is a man aged 60-69 years with urothelial cancer. The CDR3 bases are TGTGCCAGCAGTTCTGGGCTGGGGCGAGGCGCCGGGGAGCTGTTTTTT. Its translation: CASSSGLGRGAGELFF.